A single sample is the source of the 3 T cell receptor beta chains below, sequenced in a study of cytomegalovirus exposure and HLA in healthy donors. PCR used 60 Vbeta primers and 13 Jbeta primers. Sequencing used immunoSEQ multiplex PCR; TCRdb keeps in-frame clones, though not all of them. The repertoire includes about 180,000 clones, around 72% of them detected once, and 2.5% to 3.5% sits in the top ten. The material sequenced was PBMCs. These TCRs come from a woman in her 50s in good health and CMV-seropositive.

The chain employs TRBV10-3 and TRBJ2-7; TRBD1 matches at 8 bases. Germline lookup yields CDR1 ENHRY and CDR2 SYGVKD. This CDR3 has 15 amino acids. The junction had 6 bases not matched to a gene; V was cut back by 3 bases and J by 2 bases. The CDR3 coding sequence is TGTGCCATCAGTGACACCGGGACAGGCACCTACGAGCAGTACTTC. It specifies CAISDTGTGTYEQYF.

This chain connects TRBV28 to TRBJ1-2; weak D call: TRBD1 (6 bases). Trimming shortened V by 7 bases and J by 4 bases, and 16 bases separated the two germline ends. This CDR3 is built from 14 residues. CDR1 and CDR2 (germline): MDHEN, SYDVKM. The CDR3 region is CASTPGGAGYGYTF. The CDR3 DNA follows: TGTGCCAGCACCCCGGGGGGGGCAGGCTATGGCTACACCTTC.

The chain uses TRBV27 and TRBJ1-1; 10 positions match TRBD1. The CDR3 is made up of 15 amino acids. Germline V lookup: CDR1 MNHEY, CDR2 SMNVEV (reference sequence). The V gene end was trimmed by 6 bases and the J gene end by 1 base; junction bases not matched to a gene: 5. The DNA of the CDR3 is TGTGCCAGCAGAGGGGACAGGGGTCGGAACACTGAAGCTTTCTTT. It specifies CASRGDRGRNTEAFF.